Detailed here is one T cell receptor (beta chain). The sample comes from a study of blood T cell repertoires in COVID-19. In the study overall: Specimens from acute and convalescent COVID-19 originated in the United States, Italy and Spain. T cells, B-cell-depleted T cells, or PBMCs supplied cDNA or gDNA.

Under the authors' procedure: Reference gene primers were amplified, and this amplification served to estimate nucleated cell counts. TCRdb's table, derived via immunoSEQ multiplex PCR, lists solely in-frame clones and lacks some. The DNA was the basis for D and trimming; V, J and clone size are from that table. The sample holds around 250,000 clones, around 85% seen once. Germline V gene data show CDR1 as MGHRA and CDR2 as YSYEKL. The CDR3 has 18 amino acids. Trimming removed 2 bases from V and 4 bases from J; junction bases left unmatched: 12. Material for sequencing was peripheral blood. V gene TRBV4-1 combines with J gene TRBJ2-2, with TRBD2 matching over 8 bases. This receptor was identified in a man aged 50 to 60 with active or convalescent COVID-19. The CDR3 nucleotides are TGCGCCAGCAGCCAAATGGGAAGCGGGAGAGGTATCACCGGGGAGCTGTTTTTT. It specifies CASSQMGSGRGITGELFF.